This T cell receptor beta chain was retrieved from a study of T cells in Graves' hyperthyroidism and ophthalmopathy. About the research overall: Peripheral blood was taken when the disease was first diagnosed, before any treatment began.

Points from the study as a whole: Among thyroid clonotypes expanded above 0.001, most also appeared in blood.

On this clonotype: Its antigen is unidentified.

RNA transcripts gave rise to amplified TCR beta CDR3 regions. A first-round RT-PCR of the TCR CDR3 used the HTBI primer set. TCRdb called the multiplex PCR reads again in MiXCR, with one record for every CDR3 protein. The sample records approximately 710,000 distinct CDR3 sequences, around a sixth being singletons. The V gene end was trimmed by 0 bases and the J gene end by 2 bases; junction bases not matched to a gene: 8. The CDR3 length is 17 residues. Per the germline V gene, CDR1 is SGDLS and CDR2 is YYNGEE. It was considered stable Graves' hyperthyroidism when ophthalmopathy did not progress within 18 months. Those with hyperthyroidism were 18 to 65 years old, newly diagnosed, and ill for under 2 months.

The source of this sequence is a man in his fifties with Graves' hyperthyroidism. The sequenced material came from blood. The V gene is TRBV9, the J gene TRBJ2-3; 8 positions agree with TRBD2. The CDR3 loop is CASSVVAAGGPTDTQYF. CDR3 bases: TGTGCCAGCAGCGTAGTTGCTGCGGGAGGCCCCACAGATACGCAGTATTTT.